The 11 T cell receptor beta chains in this list originate from one sample, sequenced in a study of T-cell reconstitution after alpha-beta-depleted transplantation in children. Preparing the TCRbeta library involved the use of unique molecular identifiers. MiXCR, applied by TCRdb to the PCR reads, yields one record per CDR3 protein. Found here are approximately 800,000 distinct CDR3 sequences, around 17% of them singletons; the top ten hold under 6%. The source was PBMCs, mostly from graft donor cells, collected 360 days after TCRalphabeta/CD19-depleted stem cell transplant. The receptors shown here come from a male patient younger than 18 who had a stem cell transplant for acute lymphoblastic leukemia, so the T cells may come from the graft donor.

The chain uses TRBV13 and TRBJ1-4, with 8 bases that match TRBD1. CDR1 and CDR2 from the germline V gene are PRHDT and FYEKMQ (reference sequence). The CDR3 runs to 17 residues. V gave up 7 bases and J gave up 11 bases; unmatched junction bases: 21. The CDR3 DNA is TGTGCCAGCACCCAAACGGGACAGGTTGAGGTCCGCGAGAAACTGTTTTTT. Amino acids: CASTQTGQVEVREKLFF.

This clonotype was counted at least ten times. The rearrangement uses TRBV5-6 and TRBJ2-7; 7 bases agree with TRBD2. The junction had 8 bases not matched to a gene; V was cut back by 3 bases and J by 2 bases. This CDR3 contains 15 residues. Germline loops: CDR1 SGHDT, CDR2 YYEEEE. The CDR3 sequence: CASSSWGGVPYEQYF. CDR3 coding DNA: TGTGCCAGCAGCTCCTGGGGGGGTGTTCCCTACGAGCAGTACTTC.

This clonotype has more than one count but fewer than ten. The chain recombines TRBV5-1 with TRBJ1-4, with 8 bases identical to TRBD1. V gave up 3 bases and J gave up 8 bases; unmatched junction bases: 6. Germline CDR1 SGHRS, CDR2 YFSETQ. The CDR3 runs to 14 residues. CDR3 region: CASSSSGGGEKLFF. The DNA of the CDR3 is TGCGCCAGCAGCTCCTCAGGGGGCGGAGAAAAACTGTTTTTT.

This clonotype was seen more than once but under ten times. This chain connects TRBV7-8 to TRBJ2-5, with TRBD1 matching 8 bases. The CDR3 spans 15 residues. Unmatched junction bases numbered 2, after V lost 2 bases and J lost 0 bases. Germline V gene sequence: CDR1 SGHVS, CDR2 FQNEAQ. CDR3 protein: CASSLTGGYQETQYF. The CDR3 DNA is TGTGCCAGCAGCTTAACAGGGGGGTACCAAGAGACCCAGTACTTC.

The gene calls are TRBV5-1 and TRBJ2-3; 12 bases fit TRBD2. This CDR3 is 15 amino acids long. Trimming at V came to 9 bases and at J to 3 bases, leaving 8 bases not matched to a gene. From germline, CDR1 is SGHRS and CDR2 YFSETQ. CDR3 nucleotide sequence: TGCGCCACCACCCGACTAGCGGGAGTGACAGATACGCAGTATTTT. Translation: CATTRLAGVTDTQYF.

A few counts support this clonotype. The CDR3 bases are TGCGCCAGCAGCCCCCTAGCGGGATGGGGCACAGATACGCAGTATTTT. Translation: CASSPLAGWGTDTQYF. This chain links TRBV4-1 with TRBJ2-3; 9 bases are a match to TRBD2. The CDR3 extends over 16 amino acids. V dropped 4 bases and J dropped 1; count of bases not matched to a gene: 6. CDR1 MGHRA and CDR2 YSYEKL come from the germline V gene.

This clonotype came up once. The rearrangement links TRBV7-9 to TRBJ1-1; perhaps TRBD1 as D (6 bases). Germline CDR1 SEHNR, CDR2 FQNEAQ (reference sequence). The CDR3 sequence is 15 residues long. V shed 0 bases and J shed 1 base, with 9 bases lying between them. The DNA for the CDR3 is TGTGCCAGCAGCTTAGCTGAGGGGGGGAACACTGAAGCTTTCTTT. Residues: CASSLAEGGNTEAFF.

The J gene is TRBJ2-2, the V gene TRBV9; 8 bases are shared with TRBD2. After removal of 0 bases from V and 5 bases from J, the junction contained 6 bases not matched to a gene. Germline CDR1 reads SGDLS; CDR2 reads YYNGEE. The CDR3 extends over 16 amino acids. CDR3 DNA sequence: TGTGCCAGCAGCGTAGCTAGACAGCGGGAGACCGGGGAGCTGTTTTTT. Residues: CASSVARQRETGELFF.

A few counts support this clonotype. This chain connects TRBV9 to TRBJ2-1; D is uncertain. CDR3 length: 14 residues. CDR1 and CDR2 from the germline V gene are SGDLS and YYNGEE. Trimming stripped 5 bases from V and 2 bases from J, with 11 bases between. The CDR3 DNA sequence: TGTGCCAGCAGAGAAATTGGGGCCTACAATGAGCAGTTCTTC. Translated, it gives CASREIGAYNEQFF.

A note on this clonotype: An end of the junction differs from the germline gene, which may be a read error. CDR3 DNA sequence: TGCAGCGTTGAAGAGGGGATTTCGGGCAGCAGCTTC. Protein: CSVEEGISGSSF. This chain uses TRBV29-1 with TRBJ1-2; D is ambiguous. The CDR3 has 12 amino acids. Germline V gene sequence: CDR1 SQVTM, CDR2 ANQGSEA.

The V gene is TRBV11-3, the J gene TRBJ2-1, with D unclear. This CDR3 spans 16 amino acids. The V and J ends lost 1 base and 4 bases respectively, with 14 bases between them. The germline V gene encodes CDR1 SGHNT and CDR2 YENEEA. CDR3 loop: CASSLGPGLKYNEQFF. CDR3 sequence (DNA): TGTGCCAGCAGCTTAGGTCCCGGTCTTAAGTACAATGAGCAGTTCTTC.